The clone carrying this TCR beta chain was observed a single time. Its antigen is not known. The record originates from a study of siplizumab effects on memory and regulatory T cells. Germline V lookup: CDR1 LNHDA, CDR2 SQIVND (reference sequence). Trimming removed 9 bases from V and 2 bases from J; junction bases left unmatched: 8. The CDR3 consists of 15 residues. This table comes from immunoSEQ multiplex PCR, and its TCRdb copy is limited to in-frame clones, with some not included. The sample has about 100,000 clones; about 93% are singletons. General observations from the study: Researchers could map only a minor fraction of alloreactive clones to unstimulated subsets. Alloreactive sequences tracing back to unstimulated CD4+ memory cells were significantly reduced by siplizumab. Memory T cells appeared less diverse than naive cells, which seemed to contribute substantially to alloresponse.

The material sequenced was Tregs sorted from blood. The receptor was derived from a human donor in good health. The rearrangement joins TRBV19 to TRBJ2-7, with 12 positions matching TRBD2. CDR3 nucleotides: TGTGCCAGCAGCACTAGCGGGAGGTCACCCTACGAGCAGTACTTC. Translated, it gives CASSTSGRSPYEQYF.